The clone carrying this T cell receptor (beta chain) was recorded once. Its target is not known. This CDR3 has 17 residues. Trimming stripped 4 bases from V and 1 base from J, with 18 bases between. In germline, CDR1 is LGHNA, CDR2 YNFKEQ. This specimen comes from a study of cytotoxic CD8 clonotypes in ibrutinib-treated CLL. The overall study: More than 9 relapsed/refractory, about 14 treatment-naive; 17 IGHV unmutated.

Only in-frame clones appear in the TCRdb table, and some are missing; sequencing was by immunoSEQ multiplex PCR. The sample includes around 140,000 clones, 77% of them seen just once. Whole-study results and caveats: Clonality, elevated at ibrutinib response, dropped back toward baseline at progression.

The clonotype was recovered from a human donor with chronic lymphocytic leukemia. The material sequenced was PBMCs, taken after 12 months of ibrutinib treatment. The chain is built from TRBV4-2 and TRBJ2-3, with D tentatively TRBD1 (7 bases). The CDR3 DNA reads TGTGCCAGCAGCCTAACAAAGGGGGCTAGCGGCACAGATACGCAGTATTTT. This translates into CASSLTKGASGTDTQYF.